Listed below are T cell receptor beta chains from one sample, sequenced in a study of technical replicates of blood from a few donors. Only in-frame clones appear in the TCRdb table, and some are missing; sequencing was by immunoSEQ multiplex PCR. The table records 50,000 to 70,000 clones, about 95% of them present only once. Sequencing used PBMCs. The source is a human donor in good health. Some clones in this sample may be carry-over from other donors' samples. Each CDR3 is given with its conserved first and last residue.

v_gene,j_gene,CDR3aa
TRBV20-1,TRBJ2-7,CSAAKTYEQYF
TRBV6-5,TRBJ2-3,CASSRSGTSKDTQYF
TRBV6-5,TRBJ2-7,CASSPRRQGPQYF
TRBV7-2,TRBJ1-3,CASSLVAGASRNTIYF
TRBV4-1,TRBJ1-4,CASSRSGQGNNEKLFF
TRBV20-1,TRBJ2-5,CSAALAETQYF
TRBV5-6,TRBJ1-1,CASSRRTERENTEAFF
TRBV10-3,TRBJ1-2,CAISVVGQFSGYTF
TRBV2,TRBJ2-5,CASSVLRETQYF
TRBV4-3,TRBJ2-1,CASSQDIAYNEQFF
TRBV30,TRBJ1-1,CAWSAGVSAEAFF
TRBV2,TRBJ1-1,CASSSRAGTEAFF
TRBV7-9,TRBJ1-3,CASSQKVRVSGNTIYF
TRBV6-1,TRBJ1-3,CASSEGVIAGNTIYF
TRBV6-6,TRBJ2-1,CASSWTISNEQFF
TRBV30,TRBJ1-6,CAWSRDRGVSPLHF
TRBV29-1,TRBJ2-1,CSVGSYTSYNEQFF
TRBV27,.,CASSGKGVFNYEQYF
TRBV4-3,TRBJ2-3,CASSQDLAGGPDTQYF
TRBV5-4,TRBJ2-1,CASSGGLAGVEQFF
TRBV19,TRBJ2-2,CASSIRLVSGELFF
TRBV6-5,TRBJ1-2,CASSYSRGQGYGYTF
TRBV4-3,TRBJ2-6,CASSQSFSFGGANVLTF
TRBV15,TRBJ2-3,CATEGGQGTDTQYF
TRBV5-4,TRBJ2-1,CASSWRYYNEQFF
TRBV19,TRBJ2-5,CASSPGVAVFQETQYF